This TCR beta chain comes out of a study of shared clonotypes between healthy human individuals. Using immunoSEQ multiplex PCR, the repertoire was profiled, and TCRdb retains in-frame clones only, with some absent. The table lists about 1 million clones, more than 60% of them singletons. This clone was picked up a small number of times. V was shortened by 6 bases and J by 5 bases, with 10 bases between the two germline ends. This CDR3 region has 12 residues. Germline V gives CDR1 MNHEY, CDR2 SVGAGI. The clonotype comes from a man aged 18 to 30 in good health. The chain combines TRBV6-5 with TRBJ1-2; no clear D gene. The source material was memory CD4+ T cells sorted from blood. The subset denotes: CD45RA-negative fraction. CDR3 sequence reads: CASRPTGYGYTF. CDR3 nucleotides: TGTGCCAGCAGACCTACGGGTTATGGCTACACCTTC.